The sequence of this T cell receptor beta chain was determined in a study of shared clonotypes between healthy human individuals. About the study: Aged between 18 and 49, the donors were a couple of women and three men. Each donor's CD8 memory used one plate, CD8 naive two, each CD4 subset three.

In the case of this clone: The antigen is not known.

Assay: immunoSEQ multiplex PCR; the TCRdb copy retains only in-frame clones and omits some. This sample has a few hundred thousand clones, with approximately 97% found just once. Findings and limits, study-wide: Researchers sampled blood only, noting tissue repertoires likely differ. Sharing across a few donors was seen in 4.5% to 6.5% of naive CD4 clonotypes.

The germline gives CDR1 SGHRS, CDR2 YFSETQ. The CDR3 sequence is 16 residues long. Trimming removed 0 bases from V and 3 bases from J; junction bases left unmatched: 4. The rearrangement links TRBV5-1 to TRBJ2-3; 10 nucleotides match TRBD2. The clonotype comes from a man between 25 and 39 years old in good health. Sequencing used memory CD8+ T cells sorted from blood. The subset was: CD45RO+ cells pooled with CCR7-negative TemRA cells. CDR3 bases: TGCGCCAGCAGCTTGGTTGTGACTAGCGGGACAGATACGCAGTATTTT. Protein sequence: CASSLVVTSGTDTQYF.